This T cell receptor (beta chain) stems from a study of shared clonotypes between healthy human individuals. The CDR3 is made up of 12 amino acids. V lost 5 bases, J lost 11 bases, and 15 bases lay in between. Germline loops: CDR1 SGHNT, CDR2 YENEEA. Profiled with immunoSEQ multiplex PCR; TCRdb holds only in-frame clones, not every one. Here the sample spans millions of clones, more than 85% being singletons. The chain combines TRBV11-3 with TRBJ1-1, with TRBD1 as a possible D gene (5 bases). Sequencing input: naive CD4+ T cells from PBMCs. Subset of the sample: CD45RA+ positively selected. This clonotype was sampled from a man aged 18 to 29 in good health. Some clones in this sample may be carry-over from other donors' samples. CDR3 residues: CASSHGGGPAFF. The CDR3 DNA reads TGTGCCAGCAGCCACGGGGGAGGGCCGGCTTTCTTT.